A single T cell receptor beta chain is shown here with its context. Produced via immunoSEQ multiplex PCR; TCRdb's table is partial and in-frame only. The sample records 950,000 to 1,300,000 clones, approximately 70% being singletons. The sample originates from a study of shared clonotypes between healthy human individuals. Germline V gene sequence: CDR1 MNHNS, CDR2 SASEGT. The CDR3 spans 14 residues. With 6 bases removed from V and 2 bases from J, the gap between germline ends came to 12 bases. V and J are TRBV6-1 and TRBJ2-3; TRBD2 is a possible D gene (6 bases). The clonotype comes from a man aged 18 to 30 in good health. The source material was memory CD4+ T cells sorted from blood. The subset here: CD45RA-negative fraction. In DNA, the CDR3 is TGTGCCAGCAGGGTTACTAGCACCACAGATACGCAGTATTTT. Translated, it gives CASRVTSTTDTQYF.